The 21 T cell receptor beta chains listed next were all sequenced from one sample in a study of cytomegalovirus exposure and HLA in healthy donors. The PCR employed 60 Vbeta primers together with 13 Jbeta primers. Generated by immunoSEQ multiplex PCR, the TCRdb table keeps only in-frame clones and is missing some. Seen here are approximately 200,000 clones, under 80% observed once, and the top ten hold approximately 0.22%. The sample consisted of PBMCs. The receptors were sampled from a girl under 10 years old in good health and CMV-seronegative.

The chain recombines TRBV5-1 with TRBJ2-7, with TRBD1 as a possible D gene (6 bases). V lost 0 bases and J 3 bases, leaving 10 bases between the germline ends. The CDR3 sequence is 14 residues long. The V gene's germline CDR1 is SGHRS and CDR2 YFSETQ. The CDR3 here is CASSLEGGYYEQYF. In DNA, the CDR3 is TGCGCCAGCAGCTTGGAAGGGGGATACTACGAGCAGTACTTC.

V gene TRBV5-4 combines with J gene TRBJ1-3, with D unresolved. The CDR3 has 16 residues. Looked up from germline, CDR1 is SGHNT and CDR2 is YYREEE (reference sequence). V gave up 0 bases and J gave up 0 bases, with 10 bases separating them. Written as DNA, the CDR3 is TGTGCCAGCAGCTTGGCAGGCACCAACTCTGGAAACACCATATATTTT. This sequence encodes CASSLAGTNSGNTIYF.

The table lists this clone with a count of one. This chain connects TRBV27 to TRBJ1-6; D possibly corresponds to TRBD1 (6 bases). V was pared by 5 bases and J by 5 bases, with 19 bases between. Germline V gene sequence: CDR1 MNHEY, CDR2 SMNVEV (reference sequence). The CDR3 spans 17 residues. The CDR3 DNA sequence: TGTGCCAGCAGTCCGGGTTTCCCGGGACAAAATAATTCACCCCTCCACTTT. This encodes CASSPGFPGQNNSPLHF.

The V gene is TRBV30, the J gene TRBJ2-5; 8 bases match TRBD2. V shed 2 bases and J 1 base; nucleotides not matched to a gene: 0. This CDR3 spans 13 amino acids. CDR1 is GTSNPN, CDR2 SVGIG, per germline (reference sequence). The CDR3: CAWSSGSQETQYF. The CDR3 coding sequence is TGTGCCTGGAGTAGCGGGAGCCAAGAGACCCAGTACTTC.

V and J are TRBV13 and TRBJ2-7; 14 bases match TRBD2. CDR1 is PRHDT and CDR2 is FYEKMQ in the germline V gene (reference sequence). V gave up 3 bases and J gave up 5 bases; unmatched junction bases: 3. There are 15 residues in the CDR3. CDR3: CASSLGLAGANEQYF. As DNA, the CDR3 is TGTGCCAGCAGCTTGGGACTAGCGGGGGCTAACGAGCAGTACTTC.

This clone was seen a handful of times. The rearrangement joins TRBV2 to TRBJ1-2, with 12 nucleotides matching TRBD1. The CDR3 runs to 18 residues. Germline values: CDR1 SNHLY, CDR2 FYNNEI. The CDR3 loop reads CAAIDRDRGPGVDYGYTF. DNA for the CDR3: TGTGCTGCTATAGACCGGGACAGGGGGCCAGGCGTTGACTATGGCTACACCTTC.

J is TRBJ2-2 and V is TRBV25-1, with D hard to call. CDR1 is MGHDK and CDR2 is SYGVNS in the germline V gene. This CDR3 is 16 amino acids long. V lost 6 bases, J lost 1 base, and 15 bases lay in between. The CDR3 is CASSPNFWRNTGELFF. The CDR3 nucleotides read TGTGCCAGCAGCCCGAATTTCTGGAGGAACACCGGGGAGCTGTTTTTT. Complete variable domain (other parts from reference TRBV25-1 and TRBJ2-2): EADIYQTPRYLVIGTGKKITLECSQTMGHDKMYWYQQDPGMELHLIHYSYGVNSTEKGDLSSESTVSRIRTEHFPLTLESARPSHTSQYLCASSPNFWRNTGELFFGEGSRLTVL.

The rearrangement joins TRBV5-1 to TRBJ2-3; 7 positions match TRBD1. J gave up 6 bases and V 4 bases, and 8 bases lay outside the gene matches. This CDR3 has 14 amino acids. Germline V gene data show CDR1 as SGHRS and CDR2 as YFSETQ. Here the CDR3 DNA reads TGCGCCAGCAGCCTCCGGACAGGTACGGATACGCAGTATTTT. Translation: CASSLRTGTDTQYF.

The table lists this clone with a few counts. The rearrangement links TRBV5-6 to TRBJ2-7; D might be TRBD1 (5 bases). From germline, CDR1 is SGHDT and CDR2 YYEEEE. This CDR3 comprises 15 residues. Trimming cost V 2 bases and J 2 bases, with 14 bases left between them. DNA of the CDR3: TGTGCCAGCAGCTTCTGGGGCGGCAGAGCCTACGAGCAGTACTTC. Protein: CASSFWGGRAYEQYF.

The V and J genes are TRBV19 and TRBJ1-1; D is ambiguous. The V gene lost 4 bases and the J gene lost 2 bases, with 14 bases spanning the gap. The CDR3 loop spans 15 amino acids. Germline values: CDR1 LNHDA, CDR2 SQIVND (reference sequence). CDR3 region: CASSTSDTPNTEAFF. The CDR3 DNA reads as TGTGCCAGTAGTACATCCGACACACCCAACACTGAAGCTTTCTTT. Full variable domain (rest looked up from reference TRBV19 and TRBJ1-1): DGGITQSPKYLFRKEGQNVTLSCEQNLNHDAMYWYRQDPGQGLRLIYYSQIVNDFQKGDIAEGYSVSREKKESFPLTVTSAQKNPTAFYLCASSTSDTPNTEAFFGQGTRLTVV.

The chain combines TRBV5-6 with TRBJ2-5, with a tentative D call TRBD2 (6 bases). This CDR3 contains 14 residues. Germline loops: CDR1 SGHDT, CDR2 YYEEEE. V lost 0 bases and J lost 2, with 8 bases in between. The CDR3 coding sequence is TGTGCCAGCAGCTTGGGGCGGGGACAAGAGACCCAGTACTTC. Its protein is CASSLGRGQETQYF.

This clone turned up a few times. This chain joins TRBV2 and TRBJ1-2, with 8 bases identical to TRBD1. Germline values: CDR1 SNHLY, CDR2 FYNNEI. The CDR3 spans 16 residues. V lost 8 bases to trimming and J lost 0 bases; unmatched junction nucleotides: 11. This CDR3 reads CASPGTGDPANYGYTF. The CDR3 coding sequence is TGTGCCAGCCCCGGGACAGGAGATCCAGCTAACTATGGCTACACCTTC.

This clone was found a few times. The rearrangement uses TRBV12-5 and TRBJ2-5; TRBD1 is a possible D gene (5 bases). The CDR3 consists of 15 residues. Germline CDR1 LGHNT, CDR2 FRNRAP. V lost 2 bases, J lost 2 bases, and 12 bases lay in between. CDR3 protein: CASGLSRQNQETQYF. The CDR3 DNA reads TGTGCTAGTGGTTTGTCACGACAGAATCAAGAGACCCAGTACTTC.

V usage is TRBV10-1 and J usage is TRBJ2-3; 8 bases line up with TRBD2. V was clipped by 0 bases and J by 0 bases; unmatched bases: 8. The CDR3 covers 18 residues. In germline, CDR1 is WNHNN, CDR2 SYGVQD (reference sequence). The CDR3 region is CASSESGEIAGSTDTQYF. In DNA form, the CDR3 reads TGCGCCAGCAGTGAGTCCGGAGAGATAGCGGGGAGCACAGATACGCAGTATTTT.

This clone was counted between two and nine times. The chain recombines TRBV18 with TRBJ1-3, with D hard to call. Germline loops: CDR1 KGHSH, CDR2 LQKENI. V was cut by 6 bases and J by 4 bases, with 10 bases left in between. CDR3 size: 13 residues. This CDR3 reads CASSTLGGNTIYF. The DNA of the CDR3 is TGTGCCAGCTCTACTTTGGGCGGAAACACCATATATTTT.

This chain joins TRBV30 and TRBJ1-3; 7 bases line up with TRBD1. Unmatched junction bases numbered 12, after V lost 3 bases and J lost 4 bases. The CDR3 contains 16 residues. Germline V gene data show CDR1 as GTSNPN and CDR2 as SVGIG (reference sequence). DNA of the CDR3: TGTGCCTGGAGCCTATCCCCAGGGGGTGGGGGAAACACCATATATTTT. Translating gives CAWSLSPGGGGNTIYF.

This chain joins TRBV5-1 and TRBJ1-4; 9 bases line up with TRBD1. CDR3 size: 15 residues. Germline CDR1 reads SGHRS; CDR2 reads YFSETQ. The V and J ends lost 3 bases and 4 bases, in that order; junction bases with no gene match: 4. The CDR3 region is CASSSPGQGNEKLFF. The CDR3 DNA sequence: TGCGCCAGCAGCTCCCCGGGACAGGGTAATGAAAAACTGTTTTTT.

This clone was seen only a few times. The gene calls are TRBV7-9 and TRBJ1-1; D gene unclear. The ends were cut back, 8 bases at V and 1 base at J, with 14 bases in the middle. The CDR3 consists of 14 residues. In germline, CDR1 is SEHNR, CDR2 FQNEAQ (reference sequence). CDR3 sequence (DNA): TGTGCCAGCTGCCCGACAACTCCGAACACTGAAGCTTTCTTT. Its protein product is CASCPTTPNTEAFF.

The chain uses TRBV5-4 and TRBJ2-7; maybe TRBD1 (6 bases). CDR1 is SGHNT and CDR2 is YYREEE in the germline V gene (reference sequence). Trimming removed 0 bases at V and 7 bases at J, with 11 bases between. This CDR3 contains 13 residues. The CDR3, as DNA: TGTGCCAGCAGCTTGGTGGGGGCAAGAGAGCAGTACTTC. It yields the protein CASSLVGAREQYF.

This clone showed up just once. The V gene is TRBV30, the J gene TRBJ1-5; D gene unclear. The V and J ends lost 3 bases and 4 bases respectively, with 10 bases between them. This CDR3 has 13 amino acids. From germline, CDR1 is GTSNPN and CDR2 SVGIG (reference sequence). The CDR3 loop reads CAWSVQNNQPQHF. In nucleotides, the CDR3 is TGTGCCTGGAGCGTACAGAATAATCAGCCCCAGCATTTT.

The chain recombines TRBV4-2 with TRBJ1-1; tentatively, D is TRBD1 (6 bases). Trimming stripped 1 base from V and 1 base from J, with 13 bases between. There are 16 residues in the CDR3. Germline V CDR1 and CDR2: LGHNA, YNFKEQ. The chain's CDR3 is CASSQATGTGNTEAFF. The DNA for the CDR3 is TGTGCCAGCAGCCAAGCCACAGGGACGGGGAACACTGAAGCTTTCTTT.